These 21 T cell receptor beta chains were sequenced from one sample in a study of OX40 agonist ivuxolimab in advanced cancers. Clones were sequenced by immunoSEQ multiplex PCR, and TCRdb holds only the in-frame ones, with some missing. The sample has approximately 50,000 clones, almost 90% seen once. The source material was CD4+ or CD8+ T cells sorted from blood, sampled in a trial of the OX40 agonist ivuxolimab. The origin of the receptors is an adult with an advanced solid tumor such as melanoma, head and neck, liver or kidney cancer.

The chain links TRBV28 to TRBJ2-3; the D call may be TRBD1 or TRBD2 (6 bases each). Germline CDR1 and CDR2: MDHEN and SYDVKM. The V end lost 5 bases, the J end lost 8 bases, and 8 bases lay between the germline ends. The CDR3 has 11 amino acids. The CDR3 sequence: CASSTGATQYF. DNA of the CDR3: TGTGCCAGCAGTACGGGGGCTACGCAGTATTTT.

This clone was picked up a small number of times. This chain links TRBV19 with TRBJ1-5; tentative D call: TRBD1 (5 bases). V lost 4 bases and J lost 4, with 11 bases in between. The germline V gene encodes CDR1 LNHDA and CDR2 SQIVND (reference sequence). This CDR3 comprises 14 residues. Here the CDR3 reads CASSTPGLNQPQHF. CDR3 DNA: TGTGCCAGTAGTACCCCAGGGTTGAATCAGCCCCAGCATTTT. Full variable domain (rest looked up from reference TRBV19 and TRBJ1-5): DGGITQSPKYLFRKEGQNVTLSCEQNLNHDAMYWYRQDPGQGLRLIYYSQIVNDFQKGDIAEGYSVSREKKESFPLTVTSAQKNPTAFYLCASSTPGLNQPQHFGDGTRLSIL.

The chain combines TRBV5-1 with TRBJ2-2; a weak D match, TRBD2 (7 bases). The CDR3 has 16 residues. The V end was cut by 4 bases, the J end by 5 bases, with 18 bases between. The germline V gene has CDR1 SGHRS and CDR2 YFSETQ. The CDR3 sequence: CASSPVGGAKTGELFF. In DNA, the CDR3 is TGCGCCAGCAGCCCGGTTGGGGGGGCAAAAACCGGGGAGCTGTTTTTT.

The rearrangement links TRBV7-8 to TRBJ2-2; tentative D call: TRBD2 (6 bases). CDR1 and CDR2 from the germline V gene are SGHVS and FQNEAQ. CDR3 size: 16 residues. V lost 5 bases, J lost 2 bases, and 15 bases lay in between. CDR3 nucleotides: TGTGCCAGCAGCCCTTTCGGGCGGGGCAACACCGGGGAGCTGTTTTTT. This translates into CASSPFGRGNTGELFF.

V gene TRBV15 combines with J gene TRBJ2-1; 8 bases align to TRBD2. From germline, CDR1 is LNHNV and CDR2 YYDKDF (reference sequence). The CDR3 totals 15 residues. Unmatched junction bases numbered 11, after V lost 5 bases and J lost 8 bases. CDR3 in amino acids: CATSPRGGRIYEQFF. In DNA form, the CDR3 reads TGTGCCACCAGCCCCCGAGGCGGGAGGATATATGAGCAGTTCTTC.

This clone was seen only once. The junction shows a germline mismatch at one end, possibly a read error. The CDR3 loop reads CASSPATGNTGELFF. DNA of the CDR3: TGTGCTAGCAGCCCCGCAACAGGGAACACCGGGGAGCTGTTTTTT. The chain is built from TRBV7-7 and TRBJ2-2; TRBD1 is a possible D gene (5 bases). Germline V gene sequence: CDR1 SSHAT, CDR2 FNYEAQ (reference sequence). CDR3 length: 15 residues.

The chain links TRBV28 to TRBJ2-7, with TRBD1 as a possible D gene (6 bases). The germline CDR1 and CDR2 sequences are MDHEN and SYDVKM. CDR3 length: 17 residues. The germline V and J ends were trimmed by 5 bases and 5 bases, with 25 bases remaining between them. The CDR3 bases are TGTGCCAGCAGTCCCCCCGGCGGGTCAGGGACAAGGCACGAGCAGTACTTC. It encodes CASSPPGGSGTRHEQYF.

V is TRBV5-1 and J is TRBJ1-6; a possible D gene is TRBD1 (6 bases). Germline loops: CDR1 SGHRS, CDR2 YFSETQ. Trimming removed 0 bases at V and 8 bases at J, with 12 bases between. The CDR3 has 15 residues. CDR3 DNA sequence: TGCGCCAGCAGCTTGGTCCCCAAGGGGGATTCACCCCTCCACTTT. Translated: CASSLVPKGDSPLHF.

The V call is TRBV19, the J call TRBJ1-1; D is undetermined. Germline CDR1 LNHDA, CDR2 SQIVND (reference sequence). The V end was cut by 7 bases, the J end by 1 base, with 16 bases between. The CDR3 has 15 residues. The CDR3 coding sequence is TGTGCCAGTAAGCCCAAATTAGAACGGAACACTGAAGCTTTCTTT. It translates to CASKPKLERNTEAFF.

The V call is TRBV7-8, the J call TRBJ2-1, with 12 bases lining up with TRBD2. After removal of 4 bases from V and 9 bases from J, the junction contained 10 bases not matched to a gene. Germline values: CDR1 SGHVS, CDR2 FQNEAQ. This CDR3 is built from 16 residues. The CDR3 DNA reads TGTGCCAGCAGCTCGGGGCTAGCGGGAGGGCAGAGTGAGCAGTTCTTC. Amino acids: CASSSGLAGGQSEQFF.

This chain joins TRBV5-1 and TRBJ2-3; 9 bases agree with TRBD2. Losses at the gene ends were 2 bases for V and 5 bases for J; bases not matched to a gene: 6. Per germline, CDR1 SGHRS and CDR2 YFSETQ. CDR3 length equals 15 residues. The CDR3: CASSFGGRALDTQYF. In nucleotides, the CDR3 is TGCGCCAGCAGCTTCGGCGGGAGGGCCTTAGATACGCAGTATTTT.

This chain joins TRBV6-6 and TRBJ2-2; possible D gene TRBD1, 6 bases. V was clipped by 6 bases and J by 3 bases, with 14 bases between them. The CDR3 totals 15 residues. CDR1 MNHNY and CDR2 SVGAGI come from the germline V gene (reference sequence). CDR3 nucleotides: TGTGCCAGCAGCTCTGGACAGCTTGACACCGGGGAGCTGTTTTTT. It is translated as CASSSGQLDTGELFF.

V gene TRBV6-6 combines with J gene TRBJ1-2, with 7 nucleotides matching TRBD1. Unmatched junction bases numbered 6, after V lost 4 bases and J lost 4 bases. The length of the CDR3 is 14 residues. Germline assignment: CDR1 MNHNY and CDR2 SVGAGI (reference sequence). The CDR3 DNA reads TGTGCCAGCAGTTCTCCCGGGACAGCCTATGGCTACACCTTC. The encoded protein is CASSSPGTAYGYTF.

V is TRBV4-2 and J is TRBJ1-2, with 8 positions matching TRBD1. Germline values: CDR1 LGHNA, CDR2 YNFKEQ. V lost 5 bases to trimming and J lost 8 bases; unmatched junction nucleotides: 7. The CDR3 runs 13 residues. In DNA, the CDR3 is TGTGCCAGCAGCAATGGACAGGGTGCCGGCTACACCTTC. Its translation is CASSNGQGAGYTF.

This chain joins TRBV4-1 and TRBJ2-3, with 8 bases lining up with TRBD2. CDR1 is MGHRA and CDR2 is YSYEKL in the germline V gene. CDR3 length: 17 residues. The junction had 14 bases not matched to a gene; V was cut back by 5 bases and J by 4 bases. Written as DNA, the CDR3 is TGCGCCAGCAGCAAAGGGGGTACTAGCGGTATGGCAGATACGCAGTATTTT. It yields the protein CASSKGGTSGMADTQYF.

The gene calls are TRBV7-2 and TRBJ2-1, with 7 positions matching TRBD2. Germline CDR1 SGHTA, CDR2 FQGNSA. The CDR3 sequence is 15 residues long. J lost 12 bases, V lost 5 bases, and 16 bases had no gene match. This CDR3 is CASSAAGLHNERQFF. The CDR3, as DNA: TGTGCCAGCAGCGCGGCGGGACTACATAATGAGAGGCAGTTCTTC.

The CDR3 spells CASSPDRGGNQPQHF. CDR3 nucleotide sequence: TGTGCCAGTAGTCCTGACAGGGGAGGGAATCAGCCCCAGCATTTT. The rearrangement links TRBV19 to TRBJ1-5; TRBD1 agrees at 8 bases. Germline CDR1 reads LNHDA; CDR2 reads SQIVND (reference sequence). The V gene end was trimmed by 5 bases and the J gene end by 4 bases; junction bases not matched to a gene: 7. This CDR3 spans 15 amino acids. Looking up the rest from reference TRBV19 and TRBJ1-5 gives the full variable domain: DGGITQSPKYLFRKEGQNVTLSCEQNLNHDAMYWYRQDPGQGLRLIYYSQIVNDFQKGDIAEGYSVSREKKESFPLTVTSAQKNPTAFYLCASSPDRGGNQPQHFGDGTRLSIL.

This clone was observed once. V gene TRBV12-5 combines with J gene TRBJ1-2; TRBD1 is a possible D gene (6 bases). Germline CDR1 reads LGHNT; CDR2 reads FRNRAP. V gave up 0 bases and J gave up 0 bases, with 14 bases separating them. CDR3 length equals 17 residues. CDR3 protein: CASGLVLSGATNYGYTF. As DNA, the CDR3 is TGTGCTAGTGGTTTGGTACTCTCAGGGGCAACTAACTATGGCTACACCTTC. The variable domain in full, completed from reference TRBV12-5 and TRBJ1-2, reads DARVTQTPRHKVTEMGQEVTMRCQPILGHNTVFWYRQTMMQGLELLAYFRNRAPLDDSGMPKDRFSAEMPDATLATLKIQPSEPRDSAVYFCASGLVLSGATNYGYTFGSGTRLTVV.

The chain combines TRBV11-2 with TRBJ2-1; D unresolved. V was clipped by 5 bases and J by 4 bases, with 6 bases between them. The germline CDR1 and CDR2 sequences are SGHAT and FQNNGV. This CDR3 is 12 amino acids long. As DNA, the CDR3 is TGTGCCAGCAGCCCCGAATACAATGAGCAGTTCTTC. Its protein product is CASSPEYNEQFF.

The CDR3 sequence: CASSLGTSLSYEQYF. As DNA, the CDR3 is TGTGCCAGCAGTCTAGGGACTAGCCTGTCCTACGAGCAGTACTTC. The chain joins TRBV6-6 to TRBJ2-7; 9 bases agree with TRBD2. J lost 1 base, V lost 5 bases, and 6 bases had no gene match. The CDR3 is 15 amino acids. Germline-derived CDR1 and CDR2 are MNHNY and SVGAGI (reference sequence).

The rearrangement uses TRBV4-3 and TRBJ2-3; 11 bases match TRBD2. The germline gives CDR1 LGHNA, CDR2 YSLEER. Trimming took 1 base from V and 3 from J; bases not matched to a gene: 3. This CDR3 has 16 amino acids. The DNA of the CDR3 is TGCGCCAGCAGCCAAGTAGCGGGAGGGCCAACAGATACGCAGTATTTT. Its protein product is CASSQVAGGPTDTQYF.